The clone carrying this TCR beta chain was seen only a few times. Antigen unknown. To make TCR beta libraries, researchers used iRepertoire HTBI primers and Arm-PCR of CDR3 regions. TCRdb re-analysed the multiplex PCR reads in MiXCR, keeping a single row per CDR3 protein. Of hundreds of thousands of distinct CDR3 sequences listed, about 16% are singletons. This entry comes from a study of regulatory T cells in long-lasting Graves disease. Study-wide results and caveats: Tissue studied was limited to peripheral blood, excluding thyroid tissue. Compared with new cases, persistent Graves' patients showed reduced TCR diversity.

The ends were cut back, 3 bases at V and 3 bases at J, with 15 bases in the middle. This CDR3 is 14 amino acids long. Germline loops: CDR1 DFQATT, CDR2 SNEGSKA (reference sequence). The time point was: newly diagnosed GD, antithyroid drugs for less than 3 months. Following extraction of RNA from PBMCs, that RNA was used to make the TCR library. The same data also went into a second study, on T cells in Graves' hyperthyroidism and ophthalmopathy. From that report: The diagnostic basis comprised clinical symptoms, serum thyroxine and TRAb, thyroid ultrasound and orbital computed tomography.

V usage is TRBV20-1 and J usage is TRBJ2-7; D is perhaps TRBD2 (6 bases). This receptor was obtained from a woman in her twenties or thirties with Graves disease. The sequences come from peripheral blood mononuclear cells (PBMCs), collected at new diagnosis, from a patient treated with antithyroid drugs. The CDR3 sequence is CSASGRGRGYEQYF. The CDR3 nucleotides are TGCAGTGCTAGTGGGCGGGGTAGGGGCTACGAGCAGTACTTC.